This T cell receptor beta chain was identified during a study of blood T cell repertoires in COVID-19. On the study more broadly: Collection of acute and convalescent COVID-19 samples took place in the United States, Italy and Spain.

Generated by immunoSEQ multiplex PCR, the TCRdb table keeps only in-frame clones and is missing some. The sample has some 170,000 clones, 75% to 90% seen once. This clone showed up just once. The sample was peripheral blood. The TCR comes from a woman of 80 years or more with active or convalescent COVID-19.

This CDR3 reads CASSQVGGDYNEQFF. In DNA, the CDR3 is TGCGCCAGCAGCCAAGTCGGAGGGGACTACAATGAGCAGTTCTTC. The chain uses TRBV4-1 and TRBJ2-1; possible D gene TRBD2, 6 bases. V was pared by 1 base and J by 3 bases, with 10 bases between. This CDR3 contains 15 residues. CDR1 and CDR2 from the germline V gene are MGHRA and YSYEKL.